Presented here are 7 T cell receptor beta chains from one specimen sequenced in a study of early T cells in non-severe SARS-CoV-2 infection (dated by TCRdb to about 2021). Library prep was done by 5' RACE. The sequencer was a NextSeq 500. TCRdb took the public reads, trimmed them with fastp at Q25, ran MiXCR for clone calling and kept in-frame beta chains. CDR3 protein duplicates are merged, each entry listing the most common genes and DNA. This sample has roughly 75,000 distinct CDR3 sequences in its table, and more than 9% of those were observed once. Of the sample, approximately 4.8% falls within the top ten clones. Sequencing input: whole blood. These receptors were collected from an adult who was a healthcare worker with PCR-confirmed SARS-CoV-2 infection or an uninfected control (not recorded which).

In its sample, this clonotype was seen many times. This chain connects TRBV19 to TRBJ1-5; no reliable D call. The CDR3 is made up of 14 amino acids. Germline lookup yields CDR1 LNHDA and CDR2 SQIVND (reference sequence). V shed 3 bases and J shed 6 bases, with 12 bases lying between them. The CDR3 protein is CASSISGRGQPQHF. CDR3 DNA: TGTGCCAGTAGTATCTCCGGCCGGGGTCAGCCCCAGCATTTT. Variable domain in full (rest from reference TRBV19 and TRBJ1-5): DGGITQSPKYLFRKEGQNVTLSCEQNLNHDAMYWYRQDPGQGLRLIYYSQIVNDFQKGDIAEGYSVSREKKESFPLTVTSAQKNPTAFYLCASSISGRGQPQHFGDGTRLSIL.

This clonotype was recorded many times. The chain has TRBV6-4 and TRBJ2-2; 7 nucleotides align to TRBD1. Unmatched junction bases numbered 2, after V lost 3 bases and J lost 4 bases. The CDR3 totals 14 residues. From germline, CDR1 is MRHNA and CDR2 SNTAGT. The CDR3 spells CASSDKGATGELFF. In DNA form, the CDR3 reads TGTGCCAGCAGTGATAAGGGGGCCACCGGGGAGCTGTTTTTT.

This clonotype was counted a few times. The chain uses TRBV5-1 and TRBJ2-5; 12 positions agree with TRBD2. J was trimmed by 5 bases and V by 5 bases; bases with no gene match: 16. In germline, CDR1 is SGHRS, CDR2 YFSETQ. The length of the CDR3 is 18 residues. CDR3 region: CASRTQLPGLAGYETQYF. CDR3 nucleotides: TGCGCCAGCAGGACCCAACTTCCGGGACTAGCGGGTTATGAGACCCAGTACTTC.

The chain carries TRBV28 and TRBJ2-1; 10 nucleotides line up with TRBD2. The germline gives CDR1 MDHEN, CDR2 SYDVKM. V lost 6 bases, J lost 7 bases, and 9 bases stayed unmatched. The CDR3 consists of 15 residues. CDR3 sequence reads: CASRPSGRKVNEQFF. The DNA for the CDR3 is TGTGCCAGCAGACCTAGCGGGAGAAAGGTGAATGAGCAGTTCTTC.

The chain joins TRBV9 to TRBJ2-1; 8 bases are shared with TRBD1. Per the germline V gene, CDR1 is SGDLS and CDR2 is YYNGEE. The J segment lost 7 bases and the V segment lost 4 bases, leaving 10 bases of the junction unmatched. The CDR3 consists of 15 residues. The CDR3 nucleotides are TGTGCCAGCAGCCCCATTACAGGGGGATGGAATGAGCAGTTCTTC. This translates into CASSPITGGWNEQFF.

This rearrangement joins TRBV6-5 to TRBJ2-1; D possibly matches TRBD1 or TRBD2 (5 bases each). The CDR3 length is 16 residues. From germline, CDR1 is MNHEY and CDR2 SVGAGI. V shed 2 bases and J shed 3 bases, with 14 bases lying between them. This chain's CDR3 is CASSYPRGGGYNEQFF. In DNA, the CDR3 is TGTGCCAGCAGTTACCCCCGGGGCGGAGGCTACAATGAGCAGTTCTTC.

This clonotype was picked up a small number of times. This chain joins TRBV15 and TRBJ1-6; D is uncertain. The CDR3 totals 14 residues. V was trimmed by 5 bases and J by 7 bases, leaving 12 bases between them. Germline CDR1 and CDR2: LNHNV and YYDKDF (reference sequence). The CDR3 is CATSYGLSNSPLHF. The DNA of the CDR3 is TGTGCCACCAGCTACGGGCTTTCCAATTCACCCCTCCACTTT. The full variable domain, its missing parts supplied by reference TRBV15 and TRBJ1-6, is DAMVIQNPRYQVTQFGKPVTLSCSQTLNHNVMYWYQQKSSQAPKLLFHYYDKDFNNEADTPDNFQSRRPNTSFCFLDIRSPGLGDTAMYLCATSYGLSNSPLHFGNGTRLTVT.